One and the same sample provided the 8 T cell receptor beta chains below, sequenced in a study of CD8 T cells in ankylosing spondylitis. The antigens for these receptors are not known. Each CDR3 protein is one row after TCRdb ran MiXCR on the 5' RACE reads. Among more than 650,000 distinct CDR3 sequences listed, 12% were seen once. Study observations and caveats: Seemingly characteristic of ankylosing spondylitis blood was a TCR beta motif consisting of about 8 highly homologous variants.

The material sequenced was blood, either unsorted or a sorted T cell fraction (not recorded which). The receptors derive from a male donor with ankylosing spondylitis.

The genes are TRBV4-1 and TRBJ2-7; 8 bases line up with TRBD2. The CDR3 spans 15 residues. CDR1 is MGHRA, CDR2 YSYEKL, per germline. V trimming: 3 bases; J trimming: 0 bases; junction bases outside the gene matches: 4. The DNA of the CDR3 is TGCGCCAGCAGCCAGTGGACTAGCCCCTCCTACGAGCAGTACTTC. Protein product: CASSQWTSPSYEQYF.

This clonotype was seen more than once but under ten times. The chain carries TRBV6-1 and TRBJ2-5; 11 nucleotides align to TRBD2. Trimming cost V 8 bases and J 0 bases; bases outside gene matches: 11. The CDR3 length is 17 residues. From germline, CDR1 is MNHNS and CDR2 SASEGT. CDR3 nucleotide sequence: TGTGCCAGCCGCGGGGGGAGGACTAGCGGGTACCAAGAGACCCAGTACTTC. Translation: CASRGGRTSGYQETQYF.

There are a few counts of this clonotype. The genes are TRBV19 and TRBJ1-1; D remains ambiguous. The CDR3 contains 11 residues. V was trimmed by 3 bases and J by 5 bases, leaving 4 bases between them. Germline CDR1 and CDR2: LNHDA and SQIVND (reference sequence). DNA of the CDR3: TGTGCCAGTAGTATCCAAACTGAAGCTTTCTTT. This encodes CASSIQTEAFF.

V and J are TRBV11-2 and TRBJ2-5; D unclear. The CDR3 loop spans 13 amino acids. Germline-derived CDR1 and CDR2 are SGHAT and FQNNGV. V lost 4 bases and J 2 bases, leaving 8 bases between the germline ends. The CDR3 coding sequence is TGTGCCAGCAGCTATACAGTTCAAGAGACCCAGTACTTC. Its protein is CASSYTVQETQYF. Filled out from reference TRBV11-2 and TRBJ2-5, the complete variable domain reads EAGVAQSPRYKIIEKRQSVAFWCNPISGHATLYWYQQILGQGPKLLIQFQNNGVVDDSQLPKDRFSAERLKGVDSTLKIQPAKLEDSAVYLCASSYTVQETQYFGPGTRLLVL.

Many counts were recorded for this clonotype. One junction end disagrees with the germline gene, perhaps due to a read error. V and J are TRBV5-1 and TRBJ2-7; maybe TRBD2 (6 bases). The CDR3 is made up of 14 amino acids. Germline V gene lookup returns CDR1 SGHRS and CDR2 YFSETQ. CDR3 bases: TGTGCCAGCAGCTTAGCATCCGGGGGCTACGAGCAGTACTTC. This encodes CASSLASGGYEQYF.

V gene TRBV9 combines with J gene TRBJ2-7, with 16 bases aligning to TRBD2. Germline V CDR1 and CDR2: SGDLS, YYNGEE. J lost 2 bases, V lost 2 bases, and 7 bases had no gene match. CDR3 length: 18 residues. CDR3 amino acids: CASSVGTSGRALTYEQYF. CDR3 coding DNA: TGTGCCAGCAGCGTTGGGACTAGCGGGAGGGCCTTGACCTACGAGCAGTACTTC. Supplemented by reference TRBV9 and TRBJ2-7, the full variable domain reads DSGVTQTPKHLITATGQRVTLRCSPRSGDLSVYWYQQSLDQGLQFLIQYYNGEERAKGNILERFSAQQFPDLHSELNLSSLELGDSALYFCASSVGTSGRALTYEQYFGPGTRLTVT.

The rearrangement joins TRBV12-3 or TRBV12-4 to TRBJ2-7; D is ambiguous. The CDR3 contains 14 residues. With 5 bases removed from V and 3 bases from J, the gap between germline ends came to 14 bases. The CDR3 DNA follows: TGTGCCAGCAGTCTCCCTGGGATATTCTACGAGCAGTACTTC. It codes for CASSLPGIFYEQYF.

This clonotype was counted between two and nine times. This chain uses TRBV20-1 with TRBJ2-1; possibly TRBD2 for D (5 bases). Germline V gene data show CDR1 as DFQATT and CDR2 as SNEGSKA (reference sequence). This CDR3 is 16 amino acids long. Trimming left V 1 base short and J 0 bases short, with 13 bases between. In nucleotides, the CDR3 is TGCAGTGCTAGAGTAGCGAGCGCAGACTCCTACAATGAGCAGTTCTTC. Protein product: CSARVASADSYNEQFF.